This T cell receptor (beta chain) was retrieved from a study of primary melanoma T cells and metastatic recurrence. Study context: Samples were primary melanomas of stage T2 to T4. The study, taken as a whole, reports: T-cell fraction over 20% seemed protective regardless of ulceration or nodes.

Repertoires were generated with immunoSEQ multiplex PCR, while TCRdb's copy carries only in-frame clones and drops some. The sample consists of more than 250 clones, 75% of them appearing once. Between the trimmed V and J ends, which lost 3 bases and 2 bases, there was a span of 13 bases. The CDR3 consists of 15 residues. Per the germline V gene, CDR1 is SGHNT and CDR2 is YENEEA. About this clone: Its specificity is unknown.

Patients with resected primary melanoma were considered at risk of metastatic recurrence. The chain links TRBV11-3 to TRBJ2-5; maybe TRBD1 (6 bases). Sequenced: melanoma tumor tissue. The source of this sequence is a human donor with melanoma. The CDR3 sequence is CASSFTGREQETQYF. The CDR3 region has the DNA TGTGCCAGCAGCTTTACAGGGAGAGAACAAGAGACCCAGTACTTC. Variable domain in full (rest from reference TRBV11-3 and TRBJ2-5): EAGVVQSPRYKIIEKKQPVAFWCNPISGHNTLYWYLQNLGQGPELLIRYENEEAVDDSQLPKDRFSAERLKGVDSTLKIQPAELGDSAVYLCASSFTGREQETQYFGPGTRLLVL.